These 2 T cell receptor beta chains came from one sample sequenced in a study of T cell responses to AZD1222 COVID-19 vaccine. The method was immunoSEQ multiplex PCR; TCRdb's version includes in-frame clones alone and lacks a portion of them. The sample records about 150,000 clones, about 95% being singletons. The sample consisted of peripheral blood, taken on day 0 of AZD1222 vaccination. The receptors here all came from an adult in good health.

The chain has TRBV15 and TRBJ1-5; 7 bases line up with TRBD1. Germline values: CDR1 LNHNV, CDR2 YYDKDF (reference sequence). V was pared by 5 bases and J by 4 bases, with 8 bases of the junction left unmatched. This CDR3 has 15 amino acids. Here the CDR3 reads CATSGDGTANQPQHF. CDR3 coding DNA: TGTGCCACCAGCGGCGACGGGACAGCAAATCAGCCCCAGCATTTT. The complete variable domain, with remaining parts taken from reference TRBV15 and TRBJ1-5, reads DAMVIQNPRYQVTQFGKPVTLSCSQTLNHNVMYWYQQKSSQAPKLLFHYYDKDFNNEADTPDNFQSRRPNTSFCFLDIRSPGLGDTAMYLCATSGDGTANQPQHFGDGTRLSIL.

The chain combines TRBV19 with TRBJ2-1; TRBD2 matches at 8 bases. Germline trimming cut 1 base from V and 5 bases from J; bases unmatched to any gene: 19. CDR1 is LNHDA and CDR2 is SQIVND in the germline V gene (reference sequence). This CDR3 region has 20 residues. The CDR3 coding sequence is TGTGCCAGTAGTATAGCCCGGGGACTAGGCCCCCTCCTGTTGAACAATGAGCAGTTCTTC. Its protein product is CASSIARGLGPLLLNNEQFF.